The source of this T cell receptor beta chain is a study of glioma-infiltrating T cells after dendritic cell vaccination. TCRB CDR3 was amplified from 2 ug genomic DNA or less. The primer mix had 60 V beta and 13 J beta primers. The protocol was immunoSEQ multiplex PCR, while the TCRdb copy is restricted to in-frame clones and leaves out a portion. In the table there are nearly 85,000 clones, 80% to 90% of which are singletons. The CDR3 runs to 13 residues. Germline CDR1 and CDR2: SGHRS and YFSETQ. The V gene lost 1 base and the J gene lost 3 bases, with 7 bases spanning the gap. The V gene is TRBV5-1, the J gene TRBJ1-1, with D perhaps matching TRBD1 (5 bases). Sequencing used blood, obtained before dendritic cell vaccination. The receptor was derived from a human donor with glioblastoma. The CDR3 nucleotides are TGCGCCAGCAGCTTGTGGGGGGACACTGAAGCTTTCTTT. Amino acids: CASSLWGDTEAFF.